The clone carrying this TCR beta chain was observed a handful of times. The sample belongs to a study of blood T cell repertoires in COVID-19. Study at large: The United States, Italy and Spain supplied acute and convalescent COVID-19 samples. Sample material is recorded as cDNA or gDNA derived from T cells, B-cell-depleted T cells, or PBMCs.

How the authors handled the data: Reference gene primers were amplified, and this amplification served to estimate nucleated cell counts. Generated by immunoSEQ multiplex PCR, the TCRdb table keeps only in-frame clones and is missing some. V, J and clone size derive from that table, while D and trimming were established from the DNA sequence. This sample has nearly 45,000 clones, with around 80% found just once. This CDR3 spans 13 amino acids. Losses at the gene ends were 3 bases for V and 6 bases for J; bases not matched to a gene: 4. The germline V gene encodes CDR1 LGHNA and CDR2 YNFKEQ. The sample taken for sequencing was peripheral blood. The sequence was obtained from a human donor in a cohort sampled during active COVID-19. The rearrangement joins TRBV4-2 to TRBJ1-2; 7 nucleotides agree with TRBD1. The CDR3 nucleotides are TGTGCCAGCAGCCAGCCCCAGGGGGATGGCTACACCTTC. Its translation: CASSQPQGDGYTF.